This paragraph covers one T cell receptor beta chain sequence. No base quality values were provided; no much bigger clone lies one nucleotide off. CDR1 is given as SQVTM and CDR2 as ANQGSEA, both from the germline V gene. Trimming at the junction amounts to 4 bases on V and 3 bases on J, and the germline ends lie 9 bases apart. The CDR3 has 12 amino acids, counting the end cysteine and phenylalanine. Here the CDR3 DNA is all that survives: 36 bases in frame from base 1. This sample's treatment or condition label indicates: live attenuated yellow fever vaccine strain. PBMCs were isolated from peripheral blood using a standard Ficoll-Paque protocol. Epitope-specific CD8 T cells were sorted with a dextramer loaded with the yellow fever NS4B epitope peptide, and anti-CD3 and anti-CD8 staining was applied. RNA was extracted with TriZol from bulk PBMCs, CD4 and CD8 fractions, and dextramer-positive and dextramer-negative fractions.

These data belong to a study of T cells after yellow fever vaccination (dated by TCRdb to about 2019). The study in broad terms: The SMART-Seq v4 Ultra Low Input RNA kit was used to prepare libraries from fractions with low cell numbers. To follow T-cell clones before and after both primary and booster YFV17D yellow fever vaccination, bulk TCR alpha and beta repertoires underwent longitudinal sequencing. Two healthy male donors made up the cohort, one aged 18 to 30 years and the other aged 30 to 40 years. Blood was collected at multiple timepoints before and after primary and secondary immunization, and bulk PBMC replicates and cell subsets were isolated. Broad study findings and their caveats: Compared with the primary T-cell response, the secondary T-cell response was faster but weaker, reaching its peak on day 5 rather than on day 15. Most clones expanded after primary vaccination (approximately 95% of CD4 and about 85% of CD8) were re-detected after the booster, suggesting that broad memory maintenance occurred. Computational filtering was needed because FACS-sorted repertoires could contain abundant contaminating clonotypes from the bulk population. A small fraction of clonotypes appeared in both the CD4 and CD8 compartments, likely as a result of convergent recombination. Because only two donors were included in the study, the extent to which the findings can be generalized is limited.

TCR cDNA was made using 5'RACE template switching, a step that added a universal primer site and unique molecular identifiers. Priming for cDNA synthesis came from both the TCR alpha and TCR beta constant segments. Library amplification involved two PCR steps, and the second step added sample barcodes and sequencing adapters. Libraries were sequenced on Illumina HiSeq 2500 (2x100 bp) or NovaSeq (2x150 bp). For the original study's pipeline: MIGEC handled demultiplexing of reads and collapsing into UMI consensus sequences, while MiXCR performed V(D)J alignment. Clonotypes responding to the vaccine were identified with edgeR on replicate PBMC samples, with the criteria of FDR below 0.01 and a log2 fold change above 5 up to day 15. Each bulk clonotype was labeled CD4 or CD8 based on which sequenced repertoire, CD4 or CD8, contained the clonotype at higher abundance. A clonotype counted as NS4B-specific if enriched at least 10-fold in dextramer-positive versus dextramer-negative fractions, with CD4-biased clonotypes left out. TCRdb redid the processing of the public reads, applying fastp at Q25 and MiXCR, and retained in-frame beta chains. Identical CDR3 proteins give one entry, which carries the most common genes and DNA. The V and J calls and clone size are TCRdb's, not the authors'. Within this sample are approximately 90,000 distinct CDR3 sequences, with roughly 15% of them counted one time only. The ten top clones hold around 23% of the sample.

The specimen comprised CD8+ T cells not binding an NS4B(214-222) dextramer, sorted from PBMCs, sampled 21 days after the first yellow fever vaccination. The cell subset or site label of this sample denotes: NS4B epitope dextramer-negative CD8 T cells. This receptor was taken from a young man who received the YFV17D yellow fever vaccine. The V and J segments used are TRBV29-1 and TRBJ2-5; the D gene identity is not certain. CDR3 region: CSVVRLEETQYF. The bases read TGCAGCGTTGTTCGCCTTGAAGAGACCCAGTACTTC.